This T cell receptor beta chain is from a study of breast tumors, draining lymph nodes, adjacent tissues. TCRdb recomputed calls from the multiplex PCR reads with MiXCR, one row per CDR3 protein. The sample holds roughly 8,000 distinct CDR3 sequences, 65% to 75% seen once. The ends were cut back, 5 bases at V and 1 base at J, with 2 bases in the middle. This CDR3 comprises 11 residues. Germline values: CDR1 MNHEY, CDR2 SMNVEV (reference sequence). Of note for this clonotype: Its antigen is unknown.

Study-wide findings and caveats: Compared with lymph nodes, tumors were less diverse; compared with nontumor tissue, more. Data only fit, rather than demonstrated, lymph node origin of most tumor T cells. Data fit most tumor T cells coming from lymph node, expanding in tumor.

The V gene is TRBV27, the J gene TRBJ2-5, with D hard to call. The sample comprised tumor-adjacent breast tissue. The source of this sequence is a female donor with breast cancer. Some clones in this sample may be carry-over from other donors' samples. The DNA of the CDR3 is TGTGCCAGCAGTCTCCAAGAGACCCAGTACTTC. Amino acid sequence: CASSLQETQYF.